One sample yielded the 23 T cell receptor beta chains listed below, sequenced in a study of blood T cells in healthy people across ages. Through a sample-barcoded 5' primer and a J-beta primer mix, a second PCR was run for 7 to 11 cycles. Via MiXCR, TCRdb re-called the 5' RACE reads, giving one row per CDR3 protein. This table holds about 940,000 distinct CDR3 sequences, around 48% found once. Sequenced sample: blood. Every receptor here comes from a man aged 25 to 40 in good health.

This chain joins TRBV4-1 and TRBJ1-5, with D perhaps TRBD1 (6 bases). The V gene's germline CDR1 is MGHRA and CDR2 YSYEKL. The CDR3 runs to 14 residues. Trimming pared 3 bases from V and 5 bases from J, leaving 11 bases between. CDR3 protein: CASSHTGKYQPQHF. CDR3 nucleotides: TGCGCCAGCAGCCATACAGGGAAATATCAGCCCCAGCATTTT.

A remark on this clonotype: A much larger clonotype is one base distant, so this may be a read error. J is TRBJ1-2 and V is TRBV6-5, with a possible D match to TRBD1 (6 bases). Germline CDR1 is MNHEY and CDR2 is SVGAGI. V gave up 7 bases and J gave up 4 bases, with 13 bases separating them. The CDR3 covers 13 residues. DNA of the CDR3: TGTGCCAGCACCCCCGGACAGATCTATGGCTACACCTTC. Translating it yields CASTPGQIYGYTF.

Details on this clonotype: One end of the junction fails to match germline, which may point to a read error. The J gene is TRBJ2-5, the V gene TRBV6-2 or TRBV6-3; 9 positions match TRBD1. The J call may not be correct, given that the DNA end is closer to TRBJ2-7. The CDR3 has 15 amino acids. The germline V gene has CDR1 MNHEY and CDR2 SVGEGT. The CDR3 region has the DNA TGTACCAGCAGTCGAACAGGGGGCACGTCCTACGAGCAGTACTTC. It is translated as CTSSRTGGTSYEQYF.

This clonotype was observed a few times. The rearrangement joins TRBV20-1 to TRBJ2-6, with D possibly TRBD1 on 6 matching bases. Trimming left V 1 base short and J 0 bases short, with 13 bases between. Germline CDR1 DFQATT, CDR2 SNEGSKA (reference sequence). The CDR3 spans 17 residues. CDR3 in DNA: TGCAGTGCTAGAGTTCGGACAGACCTCTCTGGGGCCAACGTCCTGACTTTC. Amino acid sequence: CSARVRTDLSGANVLTF.

In this sample, this clonotype turned up a few times. This chain links TRBV27 with TRBJ2-7; no firm D call. The ends were cut back, 0 bases at V and 0 bases at J, with 12 bases in the middle. Germline CDR1 MNHEY, CDR2 SMNVEV (reference sequence). The CDR3 extends over 16 amino acids. CDR3 in amino acids: CASSLSSLQSSYEQYF. The CDR3 DNA reads TGTGCCAGCAGTTTATCGTCCCTTCAGAGCTCCTACGAGCAGTACTTC.

The chain uses TRBV4-1 and TRBJ1-1; tentative D call: TRBD1 (6 bases). The germline V gene encodes CDR1 MGHRA and CDR2 YSYEKL. V shed 4 bases and J shed 5 bases, with 23 bases lying between them. The CDR3 spans 17 residues. The CDR3 loop is CASSRSPRGGLRTEAFF. The CDR3 DNA is TGCGCCAGCAGCCGGAGCCCAAGGGGGGGTCTTCGGACTGAAGCTTTCTTT.

This clonotype was counted only a few times. The chain is built from TRBV20-1 and TRBJ2-1, with D maybe TRBD2 (7 bases). Germline CDR1 and CDR2: DFQATT and SNEGSKA (reference sequence). There are 13 residues in the CDR3. The CDR3 DNA is TGCAGCTTGAGGGGGGGCCTTGGAAATGAGCAGTTCTTC. Translated, it gives CSLRGGLGNEQFF.

This clonotype came up a few times. This rearrangement joins TRBV3-1 to TRBJ2-4; possibly TRBD2 for D (5 bases). The CDR3 totals 15 residues. V dropped 6 bases and J dropped 13 bases, with 25 bases sitting between them. CDR1 is LGHDT, CDR2 YNNKEL, per germline (reference sequence). The CDR3 DNA is TGTGCCAGCAGTCCGCCCCGGGATCACGGCATTAGCCAGTACTTC. Encoded protein: CASSPPRDHGISQYF.

V is TRBV30 and J is TRBJ2-3; 7 positions match TRBD1. CDR3 length equals 13 residues. J gave up 6 bases and V 5 bases, and 8 bases lay outside the gene matches. Per germline, CDR1 GTSNPN and CDR2 SVGIG (reference sequence). CDR3 nucleotides: TGTGCCTGGTCCGGGACAGACTGGGATACGCAGTATTTT. As protein: CAWSGTDWDTQYF.

The V and J genes are TRBV4-3 and TRBJ2-1; D gene uncertain. V was trimmed by 3 bases and J by 2 bases, leaving 11 bases between them. Germline V gene lookup returns CDR1 LGHNA and CDR2 YSLEER. This CDR3 region has 15 residues. Here the CDR3 DNA reads TGCGCCAGCAGCCAGGATCAGACAACCTACAATGAGCAGTTCTTC. Amino acid sequence: CASSQDQTTYNEQFF.

This clonotype showed up just a few times. This chain uses TRBV29-1 with TRBJ2-7; D perhaps matches TRBD1 (5 bases). Germline loops: CDR1 SQVTM, CDR2 ANQGSEA. The CDR3 covers 14 residues. Trimming removed 6 bases at V and 2 bases at J, with 17 bases between. The CDR3 region is CSVSGRASTYEQYF. The CDR3 DNA reads TGCAGCGTGTCAGGCAGGGCCTCCACCTACGAGCAGTACTTC.

The genes are TRBV12-5 and TRBJ2-7; TRBD1 aligns across 7 bases. The J call may not be correct, given that the DNA end is closer to TRBJ2-5. The CDR3 is 13 residues long. CDR1 is LGHNT and CDR2 is FRNRAP in the germline V gene. Here the CDR3 reads CASVRDSLGTQYF. The CDR3, as DNA: TGTGCTAGTGTCCGGGACAGCCTCGGGACCCAGTACTTC.

This clonotype has more than one count but fewer than ten. The genes are TRBV7-4 and TRBJ2-6, with unresolved D. Germline V gene data show CDR1 as SGHVT and CDR2 as SQSDAQ. CDR3 length: 17 residues. Deletions cut 2 bases from V and 0 bases from J, with 11 bases between. This chain's CDR3 is CASSLWFRASGANVLTF. The CDR3 bases are TGTGCCAGCAGCTTATGGTTCCGAGCCTCTGGGGCCAACGTCCTGACTTTC.

This clonotype was observed a handful of times. The rearrangement links TRBV7-8 to TRBJ2-3, with D possibly being TRBD2 (6 bases). Germline loops: CDR1 SGHVS, CDR2 FQNEAQ. The CDR3 has 16 residues. With 0 bases removed from V and 1 base from J, the gap between germline ends came to 11 bases. The CDR3, as DNA: TGTGCCAGCAGCTTAGCAGCGGGCTTTGGCACAGATACGCAGTATTTT. Translated: CASSLAAGFGTDTQYF.

J is TRBJ1-4 and V is TRBV12-3 or TRBV12-4, with 10 bases matching TRBD1. The V gene end was trimmed by 4 bases and the J gene end by 7 bases; junction bases not matched to a gene: 6. The CDR3 length is 15 residues. CDR3 sequence: CASSSWTGGTEKLFF. The CDR3 nucleotides are TGTGCCAGCAGTTCCTGGACAGGGGGAACTGAAAAACTGTTTTTT.

In this sample, this clonotype turned up many times. The chain employs TRBV28 and TRBJ1-5; 8 bases fit TRBD1. The junction had 5 bases not matched to a gene; V was cut back by 6 bases and J by 4 bases. Germline lookup yields CDR1 MDHEN and CDR2 SYDVKM. The CDR3 spans 14 residues. The CDR3 reads CASSFGTGNQPQHF. The CDR3 nucleotides are TGTGCCAGCAGCTTTGGGACAGGAAATCAGCCCCAGCATTTT.

The V gene is TRBV19, the J gene TRBJ2-3, with 10 bases lining up with TRBD2. Trimming cost V 5 bases and J 4 bases; bases outside gene matches: 6. There are 15 residues in the CDR3. Looked up from germline, CDR1 is LNHDA and CDR2 is SQIVND (reference sequence). The CDR3 spells CASSPEGLAPDTQYF. As DNA, the CDR3 is TGTGCCAGTAGTCCGGAGGGACTAGCGCCAGATACGCAGTATTTT.

The sample holds a few counts of this clonotype. The chain has TRBV7-2 and TRBJ1-6; TRBD1 might be the D (6 bases). Per the germline V gene, CDR1 is SGHTA and CDR2 is FQGNSA. V lost 2 bases and J lost 7, with 9 bases in between. This CDR3 contains 14 residues. CDR3 DNA: TGTGCCAGCAGCTTACAGAGGGGGAATTCACCCCTCCACTTT. Translating it yields CASSLQRGNSPLHF.

V usage is TRBV27 and J usage is TRBJ1-2; D remains unclear. Germline V gene lookup returns CDR1 MNHEY and CDR2 SMNVEV (reference sequence). The CDR3 runs 16 residues. The V gene lost 3 bases and the J gene lost 3 bases, with 17 bases spanning the gap. CDR3 nucleotide sequence: TGTGCCAGCAGTTTTTTAGGCAGCCAAAACGACTATGGCTACACCTTC. The encoded protein is CASSFLGSQNDYGYTF.

This CDR3 reads CASSFRGTSGEQYF. CDR3 sequence (DNA): TGTGCCAGCAGCTTCAGAGGGACTAGCGGGGAGCAGTACTTC. J is TRBJ2-5 and V is TRBV7-2, with TRBD2 matching 13 bases. CDR3 length: 14 residues. CDR1 and CDR2 from the germline V gene are SGHTA and FQGNSA. Germline trimming cut 3 bases from V and 11 bases from J; bases unmatched to any gene: 6.

The chain employs TRBV12-3 or TRBV12-4 and TRBJ2-7; TRBD1 agrees at 10 bases. The trim removed 9 bases at V and 7 bases at J, leaving 12 bases unmatched. The CDR3 runs 14 residues. This CDR3 is CASGDRGPYNEQYF. CDR3 DNA: TGTGCCAGTGGGGACAGGGGACCCTACAATGAGCAGTACTTC.

The rearrangement links TRBV5-1 to TRBJ1-5; possibly TRBD1 for D (6 bases). V was cut by 1 base and J by 4 bases, with 12 bases left in between. From germline, CDR1 is SGHRS and CDR2 YFSETQ. The CDR3 length is 15 residues. CDR3 sequence reads: CASSLIGGYNQPQHF. The CDR3, as DNA: TGCGCCAGCAGCTTGATAGGGGGTTATAATCAGCCCCAGCATTTT.

The V call is TRBV2, the J call TRBJ2-7, with a possible D match to TRBD1 (5 bases). Trimming cost V 5 bases and J 4 bases, with 18 bases left between them. The CDR3 has 15 amino acids. In germline, CDR1 is SNHLY, CDR2 FYNNEI. The DNA for the CDR3 is TGTGCCAGCAGTCCTGTGGTGGCAGGGCTGTACGAGCAGTACTTC. It translates to CASSPVVAGLYEQYF.